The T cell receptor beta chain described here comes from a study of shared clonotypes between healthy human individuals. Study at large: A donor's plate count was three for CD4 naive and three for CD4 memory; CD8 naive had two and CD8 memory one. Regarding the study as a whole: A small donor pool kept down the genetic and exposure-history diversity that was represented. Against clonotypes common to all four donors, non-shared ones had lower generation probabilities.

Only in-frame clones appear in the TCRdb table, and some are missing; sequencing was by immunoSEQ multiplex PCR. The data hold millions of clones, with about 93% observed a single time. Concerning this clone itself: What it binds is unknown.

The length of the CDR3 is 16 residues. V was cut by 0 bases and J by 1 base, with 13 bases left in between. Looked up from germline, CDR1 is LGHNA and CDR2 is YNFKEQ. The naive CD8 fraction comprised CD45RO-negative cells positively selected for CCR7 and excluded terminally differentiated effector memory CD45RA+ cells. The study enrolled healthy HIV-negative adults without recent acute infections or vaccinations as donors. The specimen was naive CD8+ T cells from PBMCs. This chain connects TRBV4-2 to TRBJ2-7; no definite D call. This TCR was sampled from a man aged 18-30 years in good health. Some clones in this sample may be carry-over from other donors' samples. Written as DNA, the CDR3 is TGTGCCAGCAGCCAAGATTCGGTGGACCCATCCTACGAGCAGTACTTC. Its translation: CASSQDSVDPSYEQYF.